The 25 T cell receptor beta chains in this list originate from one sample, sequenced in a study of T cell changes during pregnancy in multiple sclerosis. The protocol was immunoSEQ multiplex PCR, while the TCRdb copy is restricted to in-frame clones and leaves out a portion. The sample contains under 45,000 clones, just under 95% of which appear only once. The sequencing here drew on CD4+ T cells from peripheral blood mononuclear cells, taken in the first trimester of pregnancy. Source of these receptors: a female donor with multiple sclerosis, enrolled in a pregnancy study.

In DNA form, the CDR3 reads TGTGCCAGCAGGGCGGGTATAAATCAGCCCCAGCATTTT. It is translated as CASRAGINQPQHF. The chain has TRBV2 and TRBJ1-5; D is uncertain. Germline CDR1 SNHLY, CDR2 FYNNEI. This CDR3 has 13 amino acids. V lost 6 bases and J 4 bases, leaving 10 bases between the germline ends.

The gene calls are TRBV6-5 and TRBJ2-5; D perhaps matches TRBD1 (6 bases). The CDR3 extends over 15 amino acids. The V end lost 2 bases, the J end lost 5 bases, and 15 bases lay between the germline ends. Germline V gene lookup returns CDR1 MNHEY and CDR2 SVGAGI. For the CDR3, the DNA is TGTGCCAGCAGTTACGCAGGGGCGGGCTGGGAGACCCAGTACTTC. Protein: CASSYAGAGWETQYF.

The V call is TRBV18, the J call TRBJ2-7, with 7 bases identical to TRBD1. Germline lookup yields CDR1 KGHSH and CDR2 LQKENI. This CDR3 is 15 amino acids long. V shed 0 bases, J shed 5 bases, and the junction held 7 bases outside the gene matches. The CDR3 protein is CASSPPYNRGHEQYF. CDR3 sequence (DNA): TGTGCCAGCTCACCACCATACAACAGGGGCCACGAGCAGTACTTC.

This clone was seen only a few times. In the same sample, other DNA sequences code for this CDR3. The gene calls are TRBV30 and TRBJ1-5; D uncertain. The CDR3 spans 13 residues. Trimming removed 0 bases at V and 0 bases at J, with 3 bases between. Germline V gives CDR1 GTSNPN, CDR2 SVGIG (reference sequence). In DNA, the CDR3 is TGTGCCTGGAGTGTTCTTAGCAATCAGCCCCAGCATTTT. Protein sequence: CAWSVLSNQPQHF.

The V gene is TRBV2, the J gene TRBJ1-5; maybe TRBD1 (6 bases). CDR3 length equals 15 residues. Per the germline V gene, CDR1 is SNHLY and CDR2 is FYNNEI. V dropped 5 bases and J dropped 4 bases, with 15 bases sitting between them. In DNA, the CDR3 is TGTGCCAGCAGTTGGGGAGGGGGTAGAAATCAGCCCCAGCATTTT. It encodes CASSWGGGRNQPQHF. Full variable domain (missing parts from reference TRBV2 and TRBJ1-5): EPEVTQTPSHQVTQMGQEVILRCVPISNHLYFYWYRQILGQKVEFLVSFYNNEISEKSEIFDDQFSVERPDGSNFTLKIRSTKLEDSAMYFCASSWGGGRNQPQHFGDGTRLSIL.

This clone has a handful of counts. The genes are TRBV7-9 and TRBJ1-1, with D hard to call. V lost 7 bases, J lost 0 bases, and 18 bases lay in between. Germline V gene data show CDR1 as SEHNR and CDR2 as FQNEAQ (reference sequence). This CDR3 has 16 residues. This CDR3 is CASTWTAVNMNTEAFF. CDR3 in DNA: TGTGCCAGCACCTGGACTGCGGTAAACATGAACACTGAAGCTTTCTTT. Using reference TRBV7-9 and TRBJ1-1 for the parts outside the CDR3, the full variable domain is DTGVSQNPRHKITKRGQNVTFRCDPISEHNRLYWYRQTLGQGPEFLTYFQNEAQLEKSRLLSDRFSAERPKGSFSTLEIQRTEQGDSAMYLCASTWTAVNMNTEAFFGQGTRLTVV.

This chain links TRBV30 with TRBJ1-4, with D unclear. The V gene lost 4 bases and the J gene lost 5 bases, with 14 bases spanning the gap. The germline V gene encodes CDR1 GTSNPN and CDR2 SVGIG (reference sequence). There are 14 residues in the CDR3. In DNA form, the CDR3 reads TGTGCCTGGACAGGCCGCTCCCCGAATGAAAAACTGTTTTTT. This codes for CAWTGRSPNEKLFF.

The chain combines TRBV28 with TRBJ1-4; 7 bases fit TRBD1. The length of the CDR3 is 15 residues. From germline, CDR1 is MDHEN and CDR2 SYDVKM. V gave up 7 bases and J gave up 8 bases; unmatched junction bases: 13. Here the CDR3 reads CASTPGTARGEKLFF. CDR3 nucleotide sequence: TGTGCCAGCACCCCCGGGACAGCCCGTGGAGAAAAACTGTTTTTT.

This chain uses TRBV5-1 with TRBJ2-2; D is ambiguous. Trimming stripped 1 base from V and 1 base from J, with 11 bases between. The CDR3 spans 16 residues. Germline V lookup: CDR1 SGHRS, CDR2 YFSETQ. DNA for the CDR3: TGCGCCAGCAGCTTGAGTGTACTACTGAACACCGGGGAGCTGTTTTTT. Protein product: CASSLSVLLNTGELFF. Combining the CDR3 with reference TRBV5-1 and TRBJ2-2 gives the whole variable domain KAGVTQTPRYLIKTRGQQVTLSCSPISGHRSVSWYQQTPGQGLQFLFEYFSETQRNKGNFPGRFSGRQFSNSRSEMNVSTLELGDSALYLCASSLSVLLNTGELFFGEGSRLTVL.

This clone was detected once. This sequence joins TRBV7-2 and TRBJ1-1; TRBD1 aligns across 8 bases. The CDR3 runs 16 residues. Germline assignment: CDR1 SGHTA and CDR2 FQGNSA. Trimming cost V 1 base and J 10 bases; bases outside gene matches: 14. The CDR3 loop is CASSLVRRTGIFVAFF. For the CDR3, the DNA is TGTGCCAGCAGCTTAGTGCGGAGGACAGGGATTTTTGTAGCTTTCTTT.

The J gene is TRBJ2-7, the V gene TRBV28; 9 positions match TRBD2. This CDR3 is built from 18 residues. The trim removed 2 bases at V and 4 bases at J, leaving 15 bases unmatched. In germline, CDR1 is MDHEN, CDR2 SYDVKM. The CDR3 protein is CASSLPRVSGSHRYEQYF. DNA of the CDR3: TGTGCCAGCAGTTTACCCCGGGTTAGCGGGAGTCATCGTTACGAGCAGTACTTC. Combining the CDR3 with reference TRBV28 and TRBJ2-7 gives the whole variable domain DVKVTQSSRYLVKRTGEKVFLECVQDMDHENMFWYRQDPGLGLRLIYFSYDVKMKEKGDIPEGYSVSREKKERFSLILESASTNQTSMYLCASSLPRVSGSHRYEQYFGPGTRLTVT.

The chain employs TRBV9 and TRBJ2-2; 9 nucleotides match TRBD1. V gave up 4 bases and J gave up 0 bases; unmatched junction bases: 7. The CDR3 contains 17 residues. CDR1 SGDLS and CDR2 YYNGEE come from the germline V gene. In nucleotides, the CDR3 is TGTGCCAGCAGCCCCGGGGACAGGGTAACGAACACCGGGGAGCTGTTTTTT. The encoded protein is CASSPGDRVTNTGELFF.

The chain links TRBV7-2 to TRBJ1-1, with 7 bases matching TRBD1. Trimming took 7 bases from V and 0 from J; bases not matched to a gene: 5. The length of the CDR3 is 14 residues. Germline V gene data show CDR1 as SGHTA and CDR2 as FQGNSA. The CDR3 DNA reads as TGTGCCAGCACCCTACAGGGGCTGAACACTGAAGCTTTCTTT. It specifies CASTLQGLNTEAFF.

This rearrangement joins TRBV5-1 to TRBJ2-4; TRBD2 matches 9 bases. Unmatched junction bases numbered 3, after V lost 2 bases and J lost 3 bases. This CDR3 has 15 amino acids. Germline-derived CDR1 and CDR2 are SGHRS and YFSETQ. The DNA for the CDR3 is TGCGCCAGCAGCTTTGCGGGAGGGGACAAAAACATTCAGTACTTC. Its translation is CASSFAGGDKNIQYF.

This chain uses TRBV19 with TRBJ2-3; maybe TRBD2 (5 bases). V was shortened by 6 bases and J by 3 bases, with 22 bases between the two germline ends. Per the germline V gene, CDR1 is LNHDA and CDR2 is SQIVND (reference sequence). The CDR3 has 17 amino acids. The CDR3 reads CASSSGGVGVSTDTQYF. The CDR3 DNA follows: TGTGCCAGTAGCAGCGGAGGTGTGGGTGTTTCGACAGATACGCAGTATTTT.

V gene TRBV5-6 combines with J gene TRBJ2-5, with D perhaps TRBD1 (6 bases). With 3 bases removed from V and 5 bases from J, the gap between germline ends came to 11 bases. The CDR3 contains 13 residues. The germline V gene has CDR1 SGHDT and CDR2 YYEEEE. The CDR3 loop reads CASSSWTEETQYF. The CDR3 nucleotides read TGTGCCAGCAGCTCCTGGACAGAGGAGACCCAGTACTTC.

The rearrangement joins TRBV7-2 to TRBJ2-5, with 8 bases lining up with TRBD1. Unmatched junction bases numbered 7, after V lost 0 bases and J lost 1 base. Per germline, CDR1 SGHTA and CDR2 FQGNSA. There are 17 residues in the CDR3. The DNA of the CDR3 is TGTGCCAGCAGCTTAGCAGTCCAGGGGGCTATCCAAGAGACCCAGTACTTC. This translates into CASSLAVQGAIQETQYF. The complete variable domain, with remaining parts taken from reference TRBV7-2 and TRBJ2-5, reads GAGVSQSPSNKVTEKGKDVELRCDPISGHTALYWYRQSLGQGLEFLIYFQGNSAPDKSGLPSDRFSAERTGGSVSTLTIQRTQQEDSAVYLCASSLAVQGAIQETQYFGPGTRLLVL.

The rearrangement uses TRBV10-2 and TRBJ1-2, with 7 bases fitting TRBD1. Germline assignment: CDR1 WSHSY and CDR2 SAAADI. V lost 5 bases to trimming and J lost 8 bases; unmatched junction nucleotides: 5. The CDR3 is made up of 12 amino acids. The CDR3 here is CASSSTGRGYTF. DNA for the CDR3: TGCGCCAGCAGTTCGACAGGGCGAGGCTACACCTTC.

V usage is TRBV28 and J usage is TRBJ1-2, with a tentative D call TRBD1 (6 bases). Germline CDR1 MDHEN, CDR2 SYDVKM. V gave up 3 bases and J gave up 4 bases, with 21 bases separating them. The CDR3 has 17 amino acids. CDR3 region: CASSFSTQGGGVYGYTF. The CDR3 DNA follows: TGTGCCAGCAGTTTTTCAACCCAAGGGGGGGGAGTCTATGGCTACACCTTC.

In DNA, the CDR3 is TGTGCCAGCAGCTGGGGAGGGGCCGGCGGCGGCAATGAGCAGTTCTTC. Translating gives CASSWGGAGGGNEQFF. This chain uses TRBV6-6 with TRBJ2-1; TRBD2 matches 7 bases. From germline, CDR1 is MNHNY and CDR2 SVGAGI (reference sequence). The junction had 14 bases not matched to a gene; V was cut back by 6 bases and J by 6 bases. The length of the CDR3 is 16 residues.

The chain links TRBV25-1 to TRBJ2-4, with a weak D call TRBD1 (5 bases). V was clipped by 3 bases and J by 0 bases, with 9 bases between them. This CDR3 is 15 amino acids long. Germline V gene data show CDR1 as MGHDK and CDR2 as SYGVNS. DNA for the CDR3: TGTGCCAGCAGTGATCCGGACAAAGCCAAAAACATTCAGTACTTC. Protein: CASSDPDKAKNIQYF.

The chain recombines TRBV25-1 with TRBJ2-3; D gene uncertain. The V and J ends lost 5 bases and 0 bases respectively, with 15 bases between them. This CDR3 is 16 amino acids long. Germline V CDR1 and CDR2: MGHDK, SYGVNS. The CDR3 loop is CASSPRLTPSTDTQYF. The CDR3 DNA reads TGTGCCAGCAGTCCCCGGTTAACCCCTAGCACAGATACGCAGTATTTT.

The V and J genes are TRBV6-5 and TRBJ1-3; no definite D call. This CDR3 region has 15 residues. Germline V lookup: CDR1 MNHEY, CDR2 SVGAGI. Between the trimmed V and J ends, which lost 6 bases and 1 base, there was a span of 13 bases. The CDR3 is CASSRYLGSGNTIYF. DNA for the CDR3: TGTGCCAGCAGCCGCTATCTAGGATCTGGAAACACCATATATTTT.

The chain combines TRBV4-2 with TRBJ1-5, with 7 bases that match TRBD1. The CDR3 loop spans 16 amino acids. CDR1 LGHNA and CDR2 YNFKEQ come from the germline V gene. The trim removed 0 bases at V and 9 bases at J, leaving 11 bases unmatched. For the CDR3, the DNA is TGTGCCAGCAGCCAAGATCGGGACAGCGCGGTATGGCCCCAGCATTTT. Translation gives CASSQDRDSAVWPQHF.

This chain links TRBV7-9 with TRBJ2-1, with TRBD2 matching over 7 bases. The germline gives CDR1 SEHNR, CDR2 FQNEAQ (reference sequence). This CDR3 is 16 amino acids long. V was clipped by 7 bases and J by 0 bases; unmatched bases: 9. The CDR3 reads CASTPPGTNSYNEQFF. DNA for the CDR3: TGTGCCAGCACACCACCAGGGACTAACTCCTACAATGAGCAGTTCTTC.